The present entry profiles one T cell receptor beta chain with its context. Clones were read by immunoSEQ multiplex PCR, and TCRdb kept only the in-frame ones, dropping some. The repertoire holds hundreds of thousands of clones, with 88% as singletons. These data belong to a study of shared T cell receptors in the human thymus. In germline, CDR1 is MNHEY, CDR2 SVGAGI. V dropped 7 bases and J dropped 4; count of bases not matched to a gene: 6. The CDR3 covers 14 residues. A further study also used this sample, focusing on human thymus T cells. Turning to that study: Samples came from healthy Finnish infants during open corrective cardiac surgery. It was from resections taken during corrective heart surgery that the thymus tissue came. Both thymic and peripheral blood repertoires showed apparently biased V and J usage. Thymic repertoires overlap heavily among unrelated individuals, related research has reported.

The chain combines TRBV6-5 with TRBJ2-3; 9 bases agree with TRBD2. This clonotype originated in a boy younger than two with a congenital heart defect. Sequencing input: thymocytes. The CDR3 region is CASIPSGRPDTQYF. The CDR3 DNA reads as TGTGCCAGCATTCCCAGCGGGAGGCCAGATACGCAGTATTTT.